The present entry profiles one T cell receptor beta chain with its context. One end of the junction does not line up with germline, which may come from a read error. The data were taken from a study of blood T cell repertoires in COVID-19. In the original processing: Counts of nucleated cells, estimated from reference gene primer amplification, were obtained. The assay was immunoSEQ multiplex PCR, and TCRdb's table has in-frame clones only and misses some. V, J and clone size derive from that table, while D and trimming were established from the DNA sequence. In the table there are some 350,000 clones, roughly 87% of which are singletons. Looked up from germline, CDR1 is SGHRS and CDR2 is YFSETQ. This CDR3 has 14 amino acids.

The sequence was obtained from a young woman who had recovered from COVID-19. The V gene is TRBV5-1, the J gene TRBJ1-1, with D tentatively TRBD1 (6 bases). Sequencing was carried out using PBMCs or T cells enriched from blood (not recorded which). For the CDR3, the DNA is TGCGCCAGCAGCCCAAGAGGAGACGGATGGGAAAGGGGGTTT. Translating gives CASSPRGDGWERGF.